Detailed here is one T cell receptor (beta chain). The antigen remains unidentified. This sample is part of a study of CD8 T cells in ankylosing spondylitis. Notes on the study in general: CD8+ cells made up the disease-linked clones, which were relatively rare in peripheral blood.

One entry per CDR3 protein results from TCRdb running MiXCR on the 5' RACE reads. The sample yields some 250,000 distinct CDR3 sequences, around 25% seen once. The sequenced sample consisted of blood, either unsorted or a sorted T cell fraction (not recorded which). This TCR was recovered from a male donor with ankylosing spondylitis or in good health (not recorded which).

The CDR3 here is CASSYGPRPGTF. In DNA form, the CDR3 reads TGTGCCAGCAGTTACGGACCGCGACCGGGGACCTTC. V and J are TRBV12-3 or TRBV12-4 and TRBJ1-2; no definite D call. V was trimmed by 4 bases and J by 14 bases, leaving 17 bases between them. The CDR3 has 12 residues.